This TCR beta chain derives from a study of blood T cells in healthy people across ages. General study findings and limits: Donor CMV status was unknown, possibly confounding expanded clonotype changes. Researchers judged that diversity estimates from one million T cells fell short of true values.

Primed by a sample-barcoded 5' primer and a J-beta primer mix, a second PCR proceeded for roughly 7 to 12 cycles. TCRdb analysed the 5' RACE reads with MiXCR anew, one entry per CDR3 protein. The sample records around 2 million distinct CDR3 sequences, about 39% being singletons. This clonotype was observed a handful of times. Its cognate antigen is unknown. The receptor's source is a human donor in good health. The source material was blood.

The CDR3 nucleotides read TGTGCCAGCAGTTACTGGAAGGATCAGCCCCAGCATTTT. It specifies CASSYWKDQPQHF. V gene TRBV6-2 or TRBV6-3 combines with J gene TRBJ1-5; D remains unclear. This CDR3 has 13 amino acids. V shed 1 base and J shed 5 bases, with 6 bases lying between them. Germline lookup yields CDR1 MNHEY and CDR2 SVGEGT.